The rows below give T cell receptor beta chains drawn from one sample of a study of shared clonotypes between healthy human individuals. Sequenced by immunoSEQ multiplex PCR; TCRdb stores in-frame clones only, minus some. The sample lists roughly 1,000,000 clones; approximately 80% were seen once. Sample: memory CD4+ T cells from PBMCs. The receptor source for this set is a man younger than 35 in good health. Some clones in this sample may be carry-over from other donors' samples. The CDR3 runs from the conserved cysteine through the conserved F or W. D genes are given only for firm matches. Some rows have no size entry. The others give once, few or many, or a class for an expanded clone.

14,TRBV2,.,TRBD2,TRBJ2-2,TGTGCCACCTCCAAGCGGGGGAACACCGGGGAGCTGTTTTTT,CATSKRGNTGELFF
17,TRBV5-1,.,TRBD1,TRBJ2-5,TGCGCCAGCAGCTTGGCCCCGGGACAGGGGTCGCAAGAGACCCAGTACTTC,CASSLAPGQGSQETQYF
17,TRBV19,few,.,TRBJ2-6,TGTGCCAGTAGCACCTCCGACCGAGCCTCTGGGGCCAACGTCCTGACTTTC,CASSTSDRASGANVLTF
15,TRBV9,.,.,TRBJ1-4,TGTGCCAGCAGCGTCACGCAGGGACGTAATGAAAAACTGTTTTTT,CASSVTQGRNEKLFF
14,TRBV7-8,few,TRBD1,TRBJ2-5,TGTGCCAGCAGTCGACAGGGGGTTGGAGAGACCCAGTACTTC,CASSRQGVGETQYF
11,TRBV20-1,few,.,TRBJ1-4,TGCAGTGCTATTGGTGGGGGGTATCCGTTTTTT,CSAIGGGYPFF
17,TRBV19,.,.,TRBJ1-2,TGTGCCAGTAGTATAGTTCAGGGGCGCATCAAATATCGTGGCTACACCTTC,CASSIVQGRIKYRGYTF
13,TRBV19,.,.,TRBJ2-4,TGTGCCAGTATTGACGCTTTCAAAAACATTCAGTACTTC,CASIDAFKNIQYF
14,TRBV30,.,.,TRBJ2-7,TGTGCCTGGAGTAAAGAACCAAGCTCCTACGAGCAGTACTTC,CAWSKEPSSYEQYF
17,TRBV6-1,.,TRBD2,TRBJ2-7,TGTGCCAGCAGTGCGGACGCTAGCGGGAGTATTCCCTACGAGCAGTACTTC,CASSADASGSIPYEQYF
14,TRBV18,.,.,TRBJ1-2,TGTGCCAGCTCAAGTTCAATAAGAAGTGATGGCTACACCTTC,CASSSSIRSDGYTF
13,TRBV7-6,.,.,TRBJ2-1,TGTGCCAGCAGCTTAGCGCCTGGGAATGAGCAGTTCTTC,CASSLAPGNEQFF
18,TRBV10-3,.,TRBD2,TRBJ2-1,TGTGCCATCAGTGATAGGGCTAGCGGGCGTAGCTCCTACAATGAGCAGTTCTTC,CAISDRASGRSSYNEQFF
15,TRBV2,once,.,TRBJ2-5,TGTGCCAGCAGTGAGCGTGGACAGTACCAAGAGACCCAGTACTTC,CASSERGQYQETQYF
19,TRBV9,.,TRBD2,TRBJ2-2,TGTGCCAGCAGCCCCCATAGCGGGAGGGGGAGCCCGAACACCGGGGAGCTGTTTTTT,CASSPHSGRGSPNTGELFF
15,TRBV5-1,.,.,TRBJ1-2,TGCGCCAGCAGTCGGGAGGGGTCTTCTAACTATGGCTACACCTTC,CASSREGSSNYGYTF
18,TRBV10-3,.,TRBD1,TRBJ1-2,TGTGCCATCAGTGAGTCGCCGGGACAGGGGACCCCGGTCTATGGCTACACCTTC,CAISESPGQGTPVYGYTF
15,TRBV7-2,.,TRBD2,TRBJ2-3,TGTGCCAGCAGCTTAGGGTGGACTAGCGGGGGTACGCAGTATTTT,CASSLGWTSGGTQYF
14,TRBV19,many,.,TRBJ1-2,TGTGCCAGTAGTAGCGCCGGGACACTTTATGGCTACACCTTC,CASSSAGTLYGYTF
21,TRBV5-1,once,.,TRBJ1-1,TGCGCCAGCAGCTTGGCCATCGGGGTGGGTTGGAAGGAAGGGACCGGCACTGAAGCTTTCTTT,CASSLAIGVGWKEGTGTEAFF
16,TRBV7-8,.,.,TRBJ1-6,TGTGCCAGCAGCTTACTTTCCGGAATCAATAATTCACCCCTCCACTTT,CASSLLSGINNSPLHF
13,TRBV28,.,.,TRBJ1-2,TGTGCCAGCAGTTCCCCATCGGCCTATGGCTACACCTTC,CASSSPSAYGYTF
14,TRBV2,.,.,TRBJ1-5,TGTGCCAGCGGGTTAGAAGTTCGCAATCAGCCCCAGCATTTT,CASGLEVRNQPQHF
14,TRBV7-2,few,.,TRBJ2-7,TGTGCCAGCAGTTTCGACAGGTCCTCCTACGAGCAGTACTTC,CASSFDRSSYEQYF
19,TRBV27,few,.,TRBJ2-7,TGTGCCAGCAGTTTAATCCTAGTCAGTGGGGGCTCCGTCTCCTACGAGCAGTACTTC,CASSLILVSGGSVSYEQYF
19,TRBV5-1,.,TRBD2,TRBJ2-3,TGCGCCAGCAGTGCTGGGACTAGCGGGAGTCAACAACACACAGATACGCAGTATTTT,CASSAGTSGSQQHTDTQYF
13,TRBV29-1,.,.,TRBJ1-4,TGCAGCGTTGGGTGGGGGTCAGATGAAAAACTGTTTTTT,CSVGWGSDEKLFF
13,TRBV18,.,.,TRBJ2-5,TGTGCCAGCTCATCCACCCGTCAGGAGACCCAGTACTTC,CASSSTRQETQYF
13,TRBV6-5,few,.,TRBJ1-2,TGTGCCAGCGCGGCGGGAGGGCGGTATGGCTACACCTTC,CASAAGGRYGYTF
12,TRBV10-3,.,.,TRBJ2-1,TGTGCCATCAGTGCCCTACTCAATGAGCAGTTCTTC,CAISALLNEQFF
14,TRBV5-1,.,.,TRBJ2-7,TGCGCCAGCAGCCTCGGGACTTACACCTACGAGCAGTACTTC,CASSLGTYTYEQYF
15,TRBV19,.,.,TRBJ1-4,TGTGCCAGTAGAACCCCCGGGACCCGTAATGAAAAACTGTTTTTT,CASRTPGTRNEKLFF
16,TRBV14,.,TRBD2,TRBJ2-2,TGTGCCAGCAGCCCCTTGGCGGGAGGGGCCACCGGGGAGCTGTTTTTT,CASSPLAGGATGELFF
15,TRBV28,.,.,TRBJ1-2,TGTGCCAGCACAGCCGGGGACGTAGCTAACTATGGCTACACCTTC,CASTAGDVANYGYTF
11,TRBV7-9,.,.,TRBJ1-1,TGTGCCAGCAGCTTTAGCACCCTTGCTTTCTTT,CASSFSTLAFF
15,TRBV4-2,.,.,TRBJ2-7,TGTGCCAGCAGCTCCCCGGGGGGCGGGCCCTACGAGCAGTACTTC,CASSSPGGGPYEQYF
13,TRBV18,few,.,TRBJ1-1,TGTGCCAGCTCAGCAGGGGTGGCCACTGAAGCTTTCTTT,CASSAGVATEAFF
13,TRBV27,.,.,TRBJ2-7,TGTGCCAGCAGTCTCCGGGGGCGTAGTGAGCAGTACTTC,CASSLRGRSEQYF
12,TRBV7-9,many,.,TRBJ1-2,TGTGCCAGCAGCTTAAACACCAATGGCTACACCTTC,CASSLNTNGYTF
15,TRBV5-8,.,.,TRBJ1-1,TGTGCCAGCAGCTTTTCAAGGGGGGCCAACACTGAAGCTTTCTTT,CASSFSRGANTEAFF
17,TRBV4-1,.,TRBD1,TRBJ1-2,TGCGCCAGCAGCCAAGAGGGACAGGGGATGTCGAACTATGGCTACACCTTC,CASSQEGQGMSNYGYTF
15,TRBV28,once,.,TRBJ1-6,TGTGCCAGCGCCTCCGGGACAAGGAGCAGGACACCCCTCCACTTT,CASASGTRSRTPLHF
16,TRBV7-6,.,TRBD1,TRBJ2-5,TGTGCCAGCAGCTTCTCCCCGTACAGGGGCCAAGAGACCCAGTACTTC,CASSFSPYRGQETQYF
14,TRBV27,.,.,TRBJ2-6,TGTGCCAGCAGTTTAAACGGTGGGACCAACGTCCTGACTTTC,CASSLNGGTNVLTF